The 32 T cell receptor beta chains below all came from one sample that was sequenced in a study of human T cells and chemical hapten exposure. The starting material, unfractionated whole blood, was used for total RNA extraction. TCRdb fed the 5' RACE reads into MiXCR, producing one record per CDR3 protein. The sample holds tens of thousands of distinct CDR3 sequences, approximately 7.7% seen once. These TCRs come from a male donor in good health.

In this sample, this clonotype turned up a few times. The chain uses TRBV7-2 and TRBJ2-7; D uncertain. Trimming shortened V by 0 bases and J by 4 bases, and 7 bases separated the two germline ends. The germline V gene has CDR1 SGHTA and CDR2 FQGNSA. The CDR3 has 13 residues. The CDR3, as DNA: TGTGCCAGCAGCTTAGCCGCCGTATACGAGCAGTACTTC. This gives the protein CASSLAAVYEQYF.

This clonotype was seen many times. The rearrangement links TRBV4-1 to TRBJ2-5, with D unclear. Germline V gives CDR1 MGHRA, CDR2 YSYEKL. The V and J ends lost 3 bases and 1 base respectively, with 15 bases between them. The length of the CDR3 is 16 residues. The CDR3 DNA reads as TGCGCCAGCAGCCATGAAAGATTGGGGATCCAAGAGACCCAGTACTTC. Its translation: CASSHERLGIQETQYF.

This clonotype has a count of ten or more. CDR3 sequence reads: CSARDGAGSNYGYTF. The DNA of the CDR3 is TGCAGTGCTAGAGATGGCGCAGGGTCTAACTATGGCTACACCTTC. The chain recombines TRBV20-1 with TRBJ1-2; weak D call: TRBD1 (5 bases). In germline, CDR1 is DFQATT, CDR2 SNEGSKA (reference sequence). Trimming took off 0 bases at V and 0 bases at J, with 11 bases between the two ends. The CDR3 sequence is 15 residues long.

This clonotype was observed a few times. The chain has TRBV3-1 and TRBJ1-2; D is unresolved. Germline assignment: CDR1 LGHDT and CDR2 YNNKEL (reference sequence). The germline V and J ends were trimmed by 0 bases and 8 bases, with 13 bases remaining between them. The CDR3 is made up of 14 amino acids. CDR3 coding DNA: TGTGCCAGCAGCCAAGACGCCAGTCTAGGCGGCTACACCTTC. It translates to CASSQDASLGGYTF.

The table lists this clonotype with many counts. This rearrangement joins TRBV3-1 to TRBJ1-6; D remains ambiguous. CDR3 length: 14 amino acids. V was pared by 3 bases and J by 8 bases, with 11 bases between. From germline, CDR1 is LGHDT and CDR2 YNNKEL (reference sequence). CDR3 in DNA: TGTGCCAGCAGCCACGAGTATCGGGATTCACCCCTCCACTTT. Translating gives CASSHEYRDSPLHF.

Many counts were recorded for this clonotype. The chain links TRBV20-1 to TRBJ1-5; D unclear. Trimming removed 4 bases from V and 5 bases from J, with 15 bases in between. There are 14 residues in the CDR3. Germline loops: CDR1 DFQATT, CDR2 SNEGSKA (reference sequence). This chain's CDR3 is CSAKVIYTDQPQHF. CDR3 sequence (DNA): TGCAGTGCTAAGGTGATCTATACGGATCAGCCCCAGCATTTT.

This clonotype was counted only a few times. The chain carries TRBV6-5 and TRBJ2-3; D ambiguous. Germline V gene lookup returns CDR1 MNHEY and CDR2 SVGAGI. The CDR3 extends over 17 amino acids. Trimming took off 5 bases at V and 4 bases at J, with 22 bases between the two ends. Written as DNA, the CDR3 is TGTGCCAGCAGTCGCCTATCTTGGGCGATGGGGTCAGATACGCAGTATTTT. This codes for CASSRLSWAMGSDTQYF.

This clonotype showed up many times. The rearrangement links TRBV12-3 or TRBV12-4 to TRBJ1-2; D gene unclear. Deletions cut 2 bases from V and 2 bases from J, with 9 bases between. This CDR3 region has 14 residues. The CDR3 DNA follows: TGTGCCAGCAGTTTATTCCCTGAAAACTATGGCTACACCTTC. The encoded protein is CASSLFPENYGYTF.

A few counts support this clonotype. The rearrangement uses TRBV25-1 and TRBJ2-3; D gene unclear. The CDR3 extends over 13 amino acids. Germline V gives CDR1 MGHDK, CDR2 SYGVNS. The ends were cut back, 5 bases at V and 6 bases at J, with 12 bases in the middle. The chain's CDR3 is CASSSLGTDTQYF. As DNA, the CDR3 is TGTGCCAGCAGTAGCCTAGGAACCGATACGCAGTATTTT.

This clonotype was recorded a few times. The gene calls are TRBV6-1 and TRBJ2-1; D is unresolved. V was clipped by 4 bases and J by 4 bases, with 5 bases between them. The CDR3 extends over 12 amino acids. Germline CDR1 and CDR2: MNHNS and SASEGT. CDR3 region: CASSVQYNEQFF. The CDR3 nucleotides are TGTGCCAGCAGTGTCCAGTACAATGAGCAGTTCTTC.

Ten or more counts support this clonotype. V gene TRBV5-1 combines with J gene TRBJ2-7; 9 bases map to TRBD1. J gave up 4 bases and V 3 bases, and 14 bases lay outside the gene matches. Germline V gene lookup returns CDR1 SGHRS and CDR2 YFSETQ. This CDR3 is built from 17 residues. CDR3 bases: TGCGCCAGCAGCTCGGGACAGGGTGTGGGGACTTTTTACGAGCAGTACTTC. It encodes CASSSGQGVGTFYEQYF.

The V and J genes are TRBV9 and TRBJ2-1; 7 bases are shared with TRBD1. This CDR3 has 11 amino acids. CDR1 and CDR2 (germline): SGDLS, YYNGEE. V shed 4 bases and J 13 bases; nucleotides not matched to a gene: 5. In DNA form, the CDR3 reads TGTGCCAGCAGCCTTGGACAGGTACAGTTCTTC. As protein: CASSLGQVQFF.

This clonotype was counted between two and nine times. CDR3 in DNA: TGTGCCAGCAGCCCCCCGGTTGGGGACAGGGGTTACGAGCAGTACTTC. It yields the protein CASSPPVGDRGYEQYF. The chain links TRBV7-9 to TRBJ2-7; TRBD1 matches at 10 bases. The trim removed 5 bases at V and 4 bases at J, leaving 11 bases unmatched. Germline lookup yields CDR1 SEHNR and CDR2 FQNEAQ (reference sequence). This CDR3 has 16 amino acids.

The table lists this clonotype with many counts. The chain links TRBV29-1 to TRBJ2-2; possible D gene TRBD1, 7 bases. The CDR3 is 15 amino acids. CDR1 and CDR2 from the germline V gene are SQVTM and ANQGSEA. V lost 7 bases to trimming and J lost 4 bases, with 19 bases between them. CDR3 loop: CSALLGQGGTGELFF. In DNA, the CDR3 is TGCAGCGCCCTACTCGGGCAGGGGGGCACCGGGGAGCTGTTTTTT.

This clonotype came up many times. This chain uses TRBV2 with TRBJ1-1, with D possibly matching TRBD1 (6 bases). Trimming took off 4 bases at V and 4 bases at J, with 10 bases between the two ends. Germline V CDR1 and CDR2: SNHLY, FYNNEI. The CDR3 is made up of 13 amino acids. The CDR3 spells CASSGDTSTEAFF. The CDR3 DNA reads as TGTGCCAGCAGTGGGGACACGAGCACTGAAGCTTTCTTT.

This clonotype has a handful of counts. This sequence joins TRBV5-1 and TRBJ1-5; D gene unclear. CDR1 and CDR2 (germline): SGHRS, YFSETQ. V was pared by 6 bases and J by 4 bases, with 29 bases between. CDR3 size: 19 residues. In DNA form, the CDR3 reads TGCGCCAGCACCTCTCGGCCCCCTCGGGAGGCAGACATGAATCAGCCCCAGCATTTT. Protein: CASTSRPPREADMNQPQHF.

This clonotype was detected only a few times. The gene calls are TRBV4-1 and TRBJ1-1; D unclear. The CDR3 consists of 14 residues. V was pared by 0 bases and J by 3 bases, with 8 bases between. The germline V gene has CDR1 MGHRA and CDR2 YSYEKL. CDR3 nucleotides: TGCGCCAGCAGCCAAGATTGGGGTGACACTGAAGCTTTCTTT. This codes for CASSQDWGDTEAFF.

The CDR3 here is CSAEANRGDTQYF. The DNA for the CDR3 is TGCAGTGCAGAGGCAAACAGGGGGGATACGCAGTATTTT. The V call is TRBV20-1, the J call TRBJ2-3; 8 bases are a match to TRBD1. The CDR3 covers 13 residues. With V trimmed by 6 bases and J by 6 bases, 8 bases remained unmatched. Germline V CDR1 and CDR2: DFQATT, SNEGSKA (reference sequence).

This clonotype was detected ten times or more. The rearrangement uses TRBV20-1 and TRBJ1-4, with D uncertain. Trimming cost V 3 bases and J 4 bases, with 9 bases left between them. CDR1 is DFQATT and CDR2 is SNEGSKA in the germline V gene (reference sequence). The CDR3 is made up of 13 amino acids. The CDR3 DNA follows: TGCAGTGCTAGCACTCGGATTAATGAAAAACTGTTTTTT. Amino acid sequence: CSASTRINEKLFF.

About this clonotype: This may be a read error, as it is one base from a much larger clone. This chain connects TRBV27 to TRBJ1-5; D possibly corresponds to TRBD1 (6 bases). Germline loops: CDR1 MNHEY, CDR2 SMNVEV (reference sequence). The CDR3 consists of 13 residues. The CDR3 is CASSQGPTQPQNF. CDR3 coding DNA: TGTGCCAGTTCCCAGGGGCCGACTCAGCCCCAGAATTTT.

This clonotype has a handful of counts. This chain connects TRBV7-2 to TRBJ2-5, with TRBD2 matching over 8 bases. Germline V gene sequence: CDR1 SGHTA, CDR2 FQGNSA. The CDR3 is 16 amino acids. The ends lost 2 bases at V and 6 bases at J; junction bases unmatched: 11. In nucleotides, the CDR3 is TGTGCCAGCAGCTTACAGGTCGGGAGGGCCGGGAAGACCCAGTACTTC. It codes for CASSLQVGRAGKTQYF.

A few counts support this clonotype. This chain links TRBV19 with TRBJ1-1; no clear D gene. Trimming cost V 4 bases and J 4 bases, with 10 bases left between them. Germline CDR1 and CDR2: LNHDA and SQIVND (reference sequence). The CDR3 extends over 13 amino acids. The CDR3 nucleotides are TGTGCCAGTAGTAAAGCCCCCACCACTGAAGCTTTCTTT. Amino acid sequence: CASSKAPTTEAFF.

The V gene is TRBV7-6, the J gene TRBJ1-1; D is unclear. V was clipped by 5 bases and J by 4 bases, with 11 bases between them. The V gene's germline CDR1 is SGHVS and CDR2 FNYEAQ. The CDR3 runs to 13 residues. In DNA, the CDR3 is TGTGCCAGCAGCCCCCAACCGGGCACTGAAGCTTTCTTT. It codes for CASSPQPGTEAFF.

In this sample, this clonotype turned up many times. The rearrangement uses TRBV7-8 and TRBJ2-7; TRBD2 agrees at 12 bases. CDR3 size: 14 residues. V shed 5 bases and J 5 bases; nucleotides not matched to a gene: 4. Germline V gives CDR1 SGHVS, CDR2 FQNEAQ. The CDR3: CASSPLAGGDEQYF. CDR3 sequence (DNA): TGTGCCAGCAGCCCGCTAGCGGGAGGGGACGAGCAGTACTTC.

The chain has TRBV29-1 and TRBJ1-1; D remains unclear. This CDR3 is built from 12 residues. The ends were cut back, 3 bases at V and 3 bases at J, with 8 bases in the middle. CDR1 and CDR2 (germline): SQVTM, ANQGSEA. The CDR3 spells CSVDTLYTEAFF. CDR3 DNA: TGCAGCGTTGATACCTTGTACACTGAAGCTTTCTTT.

There are many counts of this clonotype. The genes are TRBV7-2 and TRBJ2-7, with D maybe TRBD2 (6 bases). CDR3 size: 17 residues. V was shortened by 5 bases and J by 2 bases, with 22 bases between the two germline ends. Germline CDR1 is SGHTA and CDR2 is FQGNSA. CDR3 protein: CASSPREGQRAPYEQYF. CDR3 DNA sequence: TGTGCCAGCAGCCCGCGTGAAGGGCAGCGGGCCCCCTACGAGCAGTACTTC.

The V and J genes are TRBV3-1 and TRBJ2-3, with D perhaps TRBD2 (6 bases). The length of the CDR3 is 15 residues. V lost 1 base to trimming and J lost 2 bases, with 10 bases between them. Per germline, CDR1 LGHDT and CDR2 YNNKEL (reference sequence). DNA of the CDR3: TGTGCCAGCAGCCAAGGGGACTCGTACACAGATACGCAGTATTTT. Translating gives CASSQGDSYTDTQYF.

In its sample, this clonotype was seen a few times. The chain combines TRBV11-2 with TRBJ2-7; no definite D call. Per germline, CDR1 SGHAT and CDR2 FQNNGV. Trimming cost V 4 bases and J 1 base, with 14 bases left between them. The CDR3 has 15 residues. Written as DNA, the CDR3 is TGTGCCAGCAGCTCGCTTCAAAAAACTTCCTACGAGCAGTACTTC. Its translation: CASSSLQKTSYEQYF.

The V and J genes are TRBV10-3 and TRBJ2-7; 14 bases agree with TRBD2. V gave up 2 bases and J gave up 7 bases; unmatched junction bases: 10. The CDR3 covers 17 residues. Germline CDR1 ENHRY, CDR2 SYGVKD. The CDR3 DNA reads as TGTGCCATCAGTGAGCCCGGGACTAGCGGGAGTCGTCAGGAGCAGTACTTC. The encoded protein is CAISEPGTSGSRQEQYF.

This chain connects TRBV7-8 to TRBJ1-4; D not certain. V shed 5 bases and J shed 6 bases, with 16 bases lying between them. The CDR3 loop spans 15 amino acids. Looked up from germline, CDR1 is SGHVS and CDR2 is FQNEAQ. Here the CDR3 reads CASSQRPAIDEKLFF. The CDR3 nucleotides are TGTGCCAGCAGCCAAAGACCGGCGATTGATGAAAAACTGTTTTTT.

This clonotype was seen many times. The chain links TRBV12-3 or TRBV12-4 to TRBJ1-5, with D possibly being TRBD1 (6 bases). The length of the CDR3 is 16 residues. V lost 0 bases and J lost 1, with 10 bases in between. The CDR3 DNA reads as TGTGCCAGCAGTTTAGCGCTGGGGGCGAGCAATCAGCCCCAGCATTTT. Translating it yields CASSLALGASNQPQHF.

This clonotype turned up a few times. The rearrangement links TRBV27 to TRBJ2-3, with D possibly TRBD1 on 5 matching bases. Germline CDR1 and CDR2: MNHEY and SMNVEV (reference sequence). This CDR3 region has 13 residues. Trimming removed 4 bases from V and 4 bases from J, with 9 bases in between. The CDR3 protein is CASSSQGSDTQYF. CDR3 nucleotides: TGTGCCAGCAGTTCCCAGGGATCAGATACGCAGTATTTT.